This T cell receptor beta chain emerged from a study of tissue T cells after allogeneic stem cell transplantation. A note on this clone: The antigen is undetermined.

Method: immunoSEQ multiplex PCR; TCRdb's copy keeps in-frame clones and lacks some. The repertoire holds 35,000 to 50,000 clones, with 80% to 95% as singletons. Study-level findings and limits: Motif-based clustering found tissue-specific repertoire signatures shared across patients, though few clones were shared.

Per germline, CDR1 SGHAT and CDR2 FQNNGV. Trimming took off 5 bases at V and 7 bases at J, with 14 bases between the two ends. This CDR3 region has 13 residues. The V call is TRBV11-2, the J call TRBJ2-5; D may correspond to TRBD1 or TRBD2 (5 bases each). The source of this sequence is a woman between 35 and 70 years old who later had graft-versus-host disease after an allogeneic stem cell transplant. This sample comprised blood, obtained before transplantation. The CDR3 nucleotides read TGTGCCAGCAGCCGACAGCGGAGCATGACCCAGTACTTC. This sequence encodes CASSRQRSMTQYF.